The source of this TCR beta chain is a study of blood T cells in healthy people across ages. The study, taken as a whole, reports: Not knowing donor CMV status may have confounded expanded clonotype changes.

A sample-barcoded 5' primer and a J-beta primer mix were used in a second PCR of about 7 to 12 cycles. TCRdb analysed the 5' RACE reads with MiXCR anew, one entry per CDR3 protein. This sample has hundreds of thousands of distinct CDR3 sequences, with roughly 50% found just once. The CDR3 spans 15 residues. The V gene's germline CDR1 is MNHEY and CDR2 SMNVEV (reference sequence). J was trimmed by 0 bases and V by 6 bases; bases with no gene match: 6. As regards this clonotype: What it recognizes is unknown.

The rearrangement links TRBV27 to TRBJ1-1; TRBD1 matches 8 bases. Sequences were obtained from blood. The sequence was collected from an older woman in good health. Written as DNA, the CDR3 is TGTGCCAGCAGCCCGGCGGACAGGGTGAACACTGAAGCTTTCTTT. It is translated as CASSPADRVNTEAFF.